A single sample is the source of the 10 T cell receptor beta chains below, sequenced in a study of blood T cell repertoires in COVID-19. Only in-frame clones appear in the TCRdb table, and some are missing; sequencing was by immunoSEQ multiplex PCR. The table lists roughly 70,000 clones, approximately 80% of them singletons. Material: peripheral blood. The receptors were gathered from a man aged 60 to 75 with COVID-19, enrolled during active disease.

The chain employs TRBV7-9 and TRBJ1-2, with D unresolved. CDR1 is SEHNR and CDR2 is FQNEAQ in the germline V gene (reference sequence). The CDR3 sequence is 16 residues long. Trimming shortened V by 3 bases and J by 3 bases, and 17 bases separated the two germline ends. The CDR3 DNA sequence: TGTGCCAGCAGCTTCCCAACCTCGGAGGACTACTATGGCTACACCTTC. Translating gives CASSFPTSEDYYGYTF.

The V call is TRBV5-1, the J call TRBJ2-7, with TRBD1 matching 11 bases. Germline loops: CDR1 SGHRS, CDR2 YFSETQ. The CDR3 covers 16 residues. Losses at the gene ends were 7 bases for V and 5 bases for J; bases not matched to a gene: 14. The CDR3 protein is CASSSFGTGGTHEQYF. The CDR3 DNA reads as TGCGCCAGCTCCTCCTTCGGGACAGGGGGTACCCACGAGCAGTACTTC.

The genes are TRBV5-1 and TRBJ2-1, with 7 bases lining up with TRBD2. V trimming: 5 bases; J trimming: 2 bases; junction bases outside the gene matches: 7. Germline CDR1 SGHRS, CDR2 YFSETQ. The CDR3 has 15 amino acids. CDR3 protein: CASSTGTTTYNEQFF. In DNA, the CDR3 is TGCGCCAGCAGTACCGGGACTACAACCTACAATGAGCAGTTCTTC.

The chain links TRBV6-5 to TRBJ2-7, with 8 bases that match TRBD2. Germline V CDR1 and CDR2: MNHEY, SVGAGI. The ends lost 5 bases at V and 2 bases at J; junction bases unmatched: 8. This CDR3 is built from 15 residues. Written as DNA, the CDR3 is TGTGCCAGCAGTACCACAGGGACTAGAACCTACGAGCAGTACTTC. It specifies CASSTTGTRTYEQYF.

This clone has just one count. The chain combines TRBV5-1 with TRBJ1-2; tentatively, D is TRBD1 (6 bases). Trimming cost V 5 bases and J 1 base, with 18 bases left between them. The CDR3 extends over 16 amino acids. CDR1 is SGHRS and CDR2 is YFSETQ in the germline V gene. CDR3 DNA sequence: TGCGCCAGCAGTTCCGACAGGCAGGGCTTTAACTATGGCTACACCTTC. Protein: CASSSDRQGFNYGYTF.

V is TRBV12-5 and J is TRBJ1-1; possibly TRBD1 for D (6 bases). The CDR3 extends over 15 amino acids. Trimming removed 0 bases from V and 0 bases from J, with 8 bases in between. The germline CDR1 and CDR2 sequences are LGHNT and FRNRAP. CDR3 sequence (DNA): TGTGCTAGTGGTTTGGTACAGGGCTTGAACACTGAAGCTTTCTTT. This codes for CASGLVQGLNTEAFF.

The chain links TRBV3-1 (or the pseudogene TRBV3-2) to TRBJ2-1; TRBD2 agrees at 7 bases. V shed 5 bases, J shed 2 bases, and the junction held 6 bases outside the gene matches. Germline V lookup: CDR1 LGHDT, CDR2 YNNKEL (reference sequence). The CDR3 totals 15 residues. The CDR3 sequence: CASSARAGTYNEQFF. In DNA, the CDR3 is TGTGCCAGCAGCGCGAGAGCGGGGACCTACAATGAGCAGTTCTTC.

The CDR3 DNA reads as TGTGCCAGCAGTGACACATTTGGAGAGACCCAGTACTTC. This sequence encodes CASSDTFGETQYF. The V gene is TRBV6-1, the J gene TRBJ2-5; D not resolved. CDR1 and CDR2 from the germline V gene are MNHNS and SASEGT. V lost 3 bases, J lost 4 bases, and 9 bases lay in between. This CDR3 spans 13 amino acids.

This clone is labeled as medium-sized. The J gene is TRBJ1-1, the V gene TRBV29-1, with TRBD1 identical over 7 bases. With V trimmed by 4 bases and J by 5 bases, 7 bases remained unmatched. The germline V gene has CDR1 SQVTM and CDR2 ANQGSEA. This CDR3 has 13 amino acids. CDR3 sequence reads: CSVVEATGTEAFF. The CDR3, as DNA: TGCAGCGTTGTCGAGGCGACAGGGACTGAAGCTTTCTTT.

This clone was counted a few times. This chain connects TRBV11-3 to TRBJ1-6; no firm D call. CDR3 length: 13 amino acids. Per the germline V gene, CDR1 is SGHNT and CDR2 is YENEEA. Trimming left V 2 bases short and J 5 bases short, with 4 bases between. CDR3 in amino acids: CASSLNNNSPLHF. CDR3 nucleotide sequence: TGTGCCAGCAGCTTAAATAATAATTCACCCCTCCACTTT.